These 4 T cell receptor beta chains were sequenced from one sample in a study of CD8 T cells in Susac syndrome. With random hexamers, about 0.5 to 1 ug RNA was reverse transcribed. TCRdb reprocessed the immunoSEQ multiplex PCR reads with MiXCR, giving one entry per CDR3 protein. The table has over 100,000 distinct CDR3 sequences, around 96% seen once. Input material: CD4+ T cells from PBMCs. These receptors were collected from a human donor with Susac syndrome.

This chain uses TRBV7-9 with TRBJ2-1, with unresolved D. The V and J ends lost 2 bases and 6 bases respectively, with 8 bases between them. The CDR3 contains 13 residues. The V gene's germline CDR1 is SEHNR and CDR2 FQNEAQ (reference sequence). CDR3 DNA sequence: TGTGCCAGCAGCTTATTGGGCGGCAATGAGCAGTTCTTC. Protein: CASSLLGGNEQFF.

V is TRBV7-2 and J is TRBJ2-7; 8 bases match TRBD2. The junction had 14 bases not matched to a gene; V was cut back by 3 bases and J by 7 bases. Germline loops: CDR1 SGHTA, CDR2 FQGNSA. This CDR3 spans 16 amino acids. The CDR3 DNA follows: TGTGCCAGCAGCTTGATTGCGGGAGGCACCGTCGGGGAGCAGTACTTC. Translation: CASSLIAGGTVGEQYF. The full variable domain, its missing parts supplied by reference TRBV7-2 and TRBJ2-7, is GAGVSQSPSNKVTEKGKDVELRCDPISGHTALYWYRQSLGQGLEFLIYFQGNSAPDKSGLPSDRFSAERTGGSVSTLTIQRTQQEDSAVYLCASSLIAGGTVGEQYFGPGTRLTVT.

This clonotype was picked up one time. V usage is TRBV4-1 and J usage is TRBJ2-7; D possibly corresponds to TRBD2 (6 bases). Between the trimmed V and J ends, which lost 1 base and 5 bases, there was a span of 15 bases. Germline assignment: CDR1 MGHRA and CDR2 YSYEKL. The CDR3 loop spans 15 amino acids. In DNA, the CDR3 is TGCGCCAGCAGCCAAGGGGGAGGCCAAGATGACGAGCAGTACTTC. The encoded protein is CASSQGGGQDDEQYF.

The genes are TRBV15 and TRBJ2-1; 11 bases are shared with TRBD2. This CDR3 region has 15 residues. The germline V gene has CDR1 LNHNV and CDR2 YYDKDF (reference sequence). With 1 base clipped from V and 9 bases from J, the junction kept 5 bases outside the gene matches. For the CDR3, the DNA is TGTGCCACCAGCAGAGTAGCGGGAGGGAGGACTGAGCAGTTCTTC. This codes for CATSRVAGGRTEQFF. Using reference TRBV15 and TRBJ2-1 for the parts outside the CDR3, the full variable domain is DAMVIQNPRYQVTQFGKPVTLSCSQTLNHNVMYWYQQKSSQAPKLLFHYYDKDFNNEADTPDNFQSRRPNTSFCFLDIRSPGLGDTAMYLCATSRVAGGRTEQFFGPGTRLTVL.